Following are 6 T cell receptor beta chains from one sample sequenced in a study of blood T cell repertoires in COVID-19. Here immunoSEQ multiplex PCR was the method, and the copy in TCRdb shows in-frame clones only, minus some. The table lists a few hundred thousand clones, around four fifths of them singletons. Sequencing input: PBMCs or T cells enriched from blood (not recorded which). The receptors derive from a man aged 25-45 years with acute COVID-19.

V and J are TRBV5-1 and TRBJ2-3, with 8 nucleotides matching TRBD2. The CDR3 is 17 amino acids. V shed 3 bases, J shed 3 bases, and the junction held 12 bases outside the gene matches. Germline V gene sequence: CDR1 SGHRS, CDR2 YFSETQ. The CDR3 sequence: CASSWPSGGGTTDTQYF. CDR3 coding DNA: TGCGCCAGCAGCTGGCCCTCGGGCGGGGGGACAACAGATACGCAGTATTTT.

V usage is TRBV6-5 and J usage is TRBJ2-7; 9 bases match TRBD2. The CDR3 length is 15 residues. V lost 6 bases, J lost 6 bases, and 12 bases stayed unmatched. Germline V gene lookup returns CDR1 MNHEY and CDR2 SVGAGI. Here the CDR3 DNA reads TGTGCCAGCAGCCAAGCGGGGGGAAGATTCTCCGAGCAGTACGTC. Its translation: CASSQAGGRFSEQYV.

The rearrangement joins TRBV25-1 to TRBJ1-2; 9 nucleotides agree with TRBD1. In germline, CDR1 is MGHDK, CDR2 SYGVNS. Trimming cost V 5 bases and J 3 bases; bases outside gene matches: 1. The CDR3 totals 13 residues. The CDR3 protein is CASSTGGYYGYTF. The DNA for the CDR3 is TGTGCCAGCAGTACAGGGGGCTACTATGGCTACACCTTC.

The chain uses TRBV29-1 and TRBJ1-2; D unclear. Deletions cut 8 bases from V and 4 bases from J, with 20 bases between. Germline lookup yields CDR1 SQVTM and CDR2 ANQGSEA. The CDR3 totals 14 residues. Here the CDR3 DNA reads TGCAGCAACTTCTTGGGCAGATTTACCTATGGCTACACCTTC. Amino acids: CSNFLGRFTYGYTF.

This clone has a handful of counts. V is TRBV6-4 and J is TRBJ1-2, with D maybe TRBD1 (5 bases). This CDR3 is built from 14 residues. V was cut by 2 bases and J by 5 bases, with 12 bases left in between. CDR1 is MRHNA, CDR2 SNTAGT, per germline. Here the CDR3 reads CASSDGRDIYGYTF. CDR3 nucleotides: TGTGCCAGCAGTGACGGCAGGGATATTTATGGCTACACCTTC.

V usage is TRBV18 and J usage is TRBJ1-4; no clear D. This CDR3 is 12 amino acids long. The V gene lost 6 bases and the J gene lost 8 bases, with 10 bases spanning the gap. CDR1 and CDR2 from the germline V gene are KGHSH and LQKENI. CDR3 sequence reads: CASSRTVEKLFF. CDR3 sequence (DNA): TGTGCCAGCTCGCGGACTGTCGAAAAACTGTTTTTT. Full variable domain (remainder filled in from reference TRBV18 and TRBJ1-4): NAGVMQNPRHLVRRRGQEARLRCSPMKGHSHVYWYRQLPEEGLKFMVYLQKENIIDESGMPKERFSAEFPKEGPSILRIQQVVRGDSAAYFCASSRTVEKLFFGSGTQLSVL.